The next 28 T cell receptor beta chains were all read from a single sample in a study of identical twins. MiXCR, applied by TCRdb to the 5' RACE reads, yields one record per CDR3 protein. In the table there are hundreds of thousands of distinct CDR3 sequences, over 8.5% of which are singletons. The sample was also reused in another study, on yellow fever vaccine responses in identical twins.

Input material: PBMCs. All receptors come from a young woman in good health.

The chain recombines TRBV11-2 with TRBJ2-7; D unresolved. The CDR3 runs 15 residues. Germline V lookup: CDR1 SGHAT, CDR2 FQNNGV. The V and J ends lost 7 bases and 2 bases respectively, with 18 bases between them. CDR3 sequence: CASTSVLQKTYEQYF. The DNA for the CDR3 is TGTGCCAGCACCTCGGTTCTCCAAAAAACCTACGAGCAGTACTTC.

The chain has TRBV12-3 or TRBV12-4 and TRBJ2-7; 10 bases are shared with TRBD2. The V and J ends lost 1 base and 2 bases, in that order; junction bases with no gene match: 8. The CDR3 extends over 17 amino acids. CDR3 nucleotides: TGTGCCAGCAGTTTAGAACTAGCGGGAACATCGACCTACGAGCAGTACTTC. Translating gives CASSLELAGTSTYEQYF.

This chain links TRBV6-2 or TRBV6-3 with TRBJ2-1; 8 bases fit TRBD2. Germline lookup yields CDR1 MNHEY and CDR2 SVGEGT. The CDR3 contains 15 residues. V lost 5 bases to trimming and J lost 0 bases; unmatched junction nucleotides: 3. The CDR3 DNA reads TGTGCCAGCAGTAGACTAGCGCTCTCCTACAATGAGCAGTTCTTC. Encoded protein: CASSRLALSYNEQFF.

The rearrangement joins TRBV28 to TRBJ2-5; D is ambiguous. Germline loops: CDR1 MDHEN, CDR2 SYDVKM. The V gene lost 1 base and the J gene lost 5 bases, with 20 bases spanning the gap. This CDR3 has 17 residues. The CDR3 is CASSLYRETVSRETQYF. CDR3 DNA: TGTGCCAGCAGTTTATACCGAGAGACTGTCTCTCGGGAGACCCAGTACTTC.

The V gene is TRBV7-2, the J gene TRBJ1-3; D not certain. The CDR3 is made up of 14 amino acids. From germline, CDR1 is SGHTA and CDR2 FQGNSA. V was trimmed by 5 bases and J by 1 base, leaving 9 bases between them. CDR3 amino acids: CASSPQKSGNTIYF. The CDR3 region has the DNA TGTGCCAGCAGCCCGCAGAAGTCTGGAAACACCATATATTTT. Complete variable domain (other parts from reference TRBV7-2 and TRBJ1-3): GAGVSQSPSNKVTEKGKDVELRCDPISGHTALYWYRQSLGQGLEFLIYFQGNSAPDKSGLPSDRFSAERTGGSVSTLTIQRTQQEDSAVYLCASSPQKSGNTIYFGEGSWLTVV.

This clonotype was detected only a few times. This chain connects TRBV2 to TRBJ1-3; D gene ambiguous. Germline loops: CDR1 SNHLY, CDR2 FYNNEI. The CDR3 length is 14 residues. V was clipped by 1 base and J by 0 bases, with 4 bases between them. CDR3 nucleotides: TGTGCCAGCAGTGAAGAGGTCTCTGGAAACACCATATATTTT. Translation: CASSEEVSGNTIYF.

The rearrangement links TRBV7-9 to TRBJ1-4, with 8 nucleotides matching TRBD1. CDR1 SEHNR and CDR2 FQNEAQ come from the germline V gene (reference sequence). V trimming: 1 base; J trimming: 7 bases; junction bases outside the gene matches: 5. The length of the CDR3 is 15 residues. CDR3 protein: CASSLGTGIGEKLFF. CDR3 DNA: TGTGCCAGCAGCTTAGGGACAGGGATCGGTGAAAAACTGTTTTTT.

This clonotype showed up just a few times. V is TRBV12-3 or TRBV12-4 and J is TRBJ2-3; TRBD1 aligns across 11 bases. CDR3 length equals 17 residues. V was clipped by 3 bases and J by 2 bases; unmatched bases: 7. Here the CDR3 DNA reads TGTGCCAGCAGTTTCGAGGGGACAGGGGGGCACACAGATACGCAGTATTTT. The encoded protein is CASSFEGTGGHTDTQYF.

The sample holds a few counts of this clonotype. The chain has TRBV10-1 and TRBJ2-1, with unresolved D. Trimming pared 2 bases from V and 3 bases from J, leaving 8 bases between. Germline-derived CDR1 and CDR2 are WNHNN and SYGVQD (reference sequence). The CDR3 has 14 residues. CDR3: CASSERLVYNEQFF. The CDR3 DNA is TGCGCCAGCAGTGAGCGTCTAGTCTACAATGAGCAGTTCTTC.

V usage is TRBV27 and J usage is TRBJ2-1, with 8 bases that match TRBD1. V lost 5 bases and J lost 2; bases outside the gene matches: 5. In germline, CDR1 is MNHEY, CDR2 SMNVEV (reference sequence). The CDR3 loop spans 15 amino acids. CDR3: CASSPQGQAYNEQFF. CDR3 DNA: TGTGCCAGCAGTCCACAGGGACAGGCCTACAATGAGCAGTTCTTC.

V and J are TRBV7-9 and TRBJ1-1; 7 nucleotides line up with TRBD1. The CDR3 length is 12 residues. Trimming cost V 4 bases and J 11 bases; bases outside gene matches: 7. CDR1 is SEHNR, CDR2 FQNEAQ, per germline (reference sequence). In DNA, the CDR3 is TGTGCCAGCAGCTCGACAGGGTTTCCCGCTTTCTTT. It codes for CASSSTGFPAFF.

The rearrangement joins TRBV12-3 or TRBV12-4 to TRBJ2-5; possibly TRBD2 for D (5 bases). The V gene lost 3 bases and the J gene lost 5 bases, with 13 bases spanning the gap. The CDR3 consists of 14 residues. In DNA, the CDR3 is TGTGCCAGCAGTTTCCCGGCCCAGCGGGAGACCCAGTACTTC. Residues: CASSFPAQRETQYF.

The rearrangement joins TRBV7-9 to TRBJ2-7, with 10 positions matching TRBD1. Unmatched junction bases numbered 4, after V lost 4 bases and J lost 7 bases. Germline V CDR1 and CDR2: SEHNR, FQNEAQ (reference sequence). The CDR3 extends over 13 amino acids. The CDR3 protein is CASSSTGGREQYF. CDR3 bases: TGTGCCAGCAGCTCGACAGGGGGCCGGGAGCAGTACTTC.

This clonotype was detected a few times. J is TRBJ2-3 and V is TRBV7-9, with D hard to call. The CDR3 is 14 amino acids. The germline V gene has CDR1 SEHNR and CDR2 FQNEAQ (reference sequence). V shed 2 bases and J shed 7 bases, with 13 bases lying between them. DNA for the CDR3: TGTGCCAGCAGCTTAATCGAGTTAGATAATACGCAGTATTTT. Its translation: CASSLIELDNTQYF.

The chain uses TRBV6-1 and TRBJ2-7; D gene ambiguous. V was shortened by 7 bases and J by 3 bases, with 19 bases between the two germline ends. The CDR3 has 15 residues. CDR1 is MNHNS and CDR2 is SASEGT in the germline V gene. CDR3 DNA: TGTGCCAGCACCTTCACTCCCACGACGTTCTACGAGCAGTACTTC. Its translation: CASTFTPTTFYEQYF.

The chain carries TRBV4-3 and TRBJ2-1; 14 bases line up with TRBD2. The germline V gene encodes CDR1 LGHNA and CDR2 YSLEER. CDR3 size: 19 residues. V gave up 0 bases and J gave up 4 bases; unmatched junction bases: 8. The CDR3 DNA reads TGCGCCAGCAGCCAAGATCGAGGGACTAGCGGGAGTTTGTACAATGAGCAGTTCTTC. As protein: CASSQDRGTSGSLYNEQFF.

This clonotype came up a few times. The chain has TRBV19 and TRBJ1-1; D is undetermined. The CDR3 length is 13 residues. Looked up from germline, CDR1 is LNHDA and CDR2 is SQIVND (reference sequence). The V end lost 10 bases, the J end lost 0 bases, and 12 bases lay between the germline ends. This CDR3 is CATKSGVNTEAFF. The CDR3 region has the DNA TGTGCCACCAAAAGTGGGGTGAACACTGAAGCTTTCTTT.

The rearrangement uses TRBV24-1 and TRBJ2-1; D uncertain. Germline V gives CDR1 KGHDR, CDR2 SFDVKD. This CDR3 is 13 amino acids long. The ends were cut back, 3 bases at V and 15 bases at J, with 17 bases in the middle. The CDR3 DNA sequence: TGTGCCACCAGTGATCCCACTATAGAGAGGCTGTTCTTC. Translating gives CATSDPTIERLFF.

This clonotype has just a few counts. The chain recombines TRBV20-1 with TRBJ2-7; the match to TRBD2 covers 16 bases. Per the germline V gene, CDR1 is DFQATT and CDR2 is SNEGSKA (reference sequence). CDR3 length: 17 residues. The trim removed 1 base at V and 1 base at J, leaving 4 bases unmatched. Written as DNA, the CDR3 is TGCAGTGCTAGAGCTGGGACTAGCGGGAGGGAGTCCTACGAGCAGTACTTC. Protein product: CSARAGTSGRESYEQYF.

The rearrangement uses TRBV3-1 and TRBJ2-3; 8 nucleotides align to TRBD2. V dropped 4 bases and J dropped 3; count of bases not matched to a gene: 12. The CDR3 spans 17 residues. Germline V gives CDR1 LGHDT, CDR2 YNNKEL (reference sequence). The CDR3 reads CASSPYTGTSKTDTQYF. The CDR3 coding sequence is TGTGCCAGCAGCCCGTACACCGGGACTAGTAAGACAGATACGCAGTATTTT.

This clonotype was picked up a small number of times. The chain is built from TRBV7-8 and TRBJ2-5; D not resolved. Germline loops: CDR1 SGHVS, CDR2 FQNEAQ. The CDR3 extends over 17 amino acids. Trimming cost V 4 bases and J 2 bases, with 20 bases left between them. This chain's CDR3 is CASSYPLKRLDQETQYF. The CDR3 DNA reads as TGTGCCAGCAGCTACCCTTTGAAGCGACTCGATCAAGAGACCCAGTACTTC. The full variable domain, rest sourced from reference TRBV7-8 and TRBJ2-5, is GAGVSQSPRYKVAKRGQDVALRCDPISGHVSLFWYQQALGQGPEFLTYFQNEAQLDKSGLPSDRFFAERPEGSVSTLKIQRTQQEDSAVYLCASSYPLKRLDQETQYFGPGTRLLVL.

This clonotype showed up just a few times. The chain uses TRBV6-6 and TRBJ2-3; 9 nucleotides agree with TRBD1. Germline V gene data show CDR1 as MNHNY and CDR2 as SVGAGI (reference sequence). The ends lost 2 bases at V and 10 bases at J; junction bases unmatched: 4. This CDR3 is 13 amino acids long. This chain's CDR3 is CASSYTDRGAQYF. In DNA, the CDR3 is TGTGCCAGCAGTTACACGGACAGGGGAGCGCAGTATTTT.

This clonotype was seen a few times. This chain uses TRBV4-1 with TRBJ1-6; no reliable D call. V was clipped by 1 base and J by 11 bases, with 15 bases between them. CDR3 length: 15 amino acids. Germline assignment: CDR1 MGHRA and CDR2 YSYEKL. CDR3 loop: CASSQGLTAATPLHF. CDR3 coding DNA: TGCGCCAGCAGCCAAGGATTAACGGCCGCGACACCCCTCCACTTT.

The rearrangement joins TRBV6-5 to TRBJ2-5; the D gene is possibly TRBD1 (6 bases). CDR1 and CDR2 (germline): MNHEY, SVGAGI. V was shortened by 8 bases and J by 9 bases, with 16 bases between the two germline ends. This CDR3 region has 12 residues. The DNA of the CDR3 is TGTGCCAGCGCGCAGGGGAGTGGGGCCCAGTACTTC. Protein product: CASAQGSGAQYF.

This clonotype turned up a few times. The rearrangement uses TRBV6-2 or TRBV6-3 and TRBJ2-4; TRBD1 agrees at 7 bases. The V gene end was trimmed by 6 bases and the J gene end by 0 bases; junction bases not matched to a gene: 8. The CDR3 covers 16 residues. Germline loops: CDR1 MNHEY, CDR2 SVGEGT. CDR3 DNA: TGTGCCAGCAGGGAACGACAGGGCCTAGCCAAAAACATTCAGTACTTC. It is translated as CASRERQGLAKNIQYF.

The gene calls are TRBV7-9 and TRBJ2-4; 7 nucleotides agree with TRBD1. V lost 5 bases and J lost 1; bases outside the gene matches: 8. This CDR3 has 16 amino acids. Looked up from germline, CDR1 is SEHNR and CDR2 is FQNEAQ (reference sequence). The CDR3, as DNA: TGTGCCAGCAGCCACATGGGCAGGGGGGCCAAAAACATTCAGTACTTC. Protein sequence: CASSHMGRGAKNIQYF.

The chain carries TRBV10-3 and TRBJ2-7, with 7 bases identical to TRBD1. V dropped 7 bases and J dropped 3; count of bases not matched to a gene: 3. Looked up from germline, CDR1 is ENHRY and CDR2 is SYGVKD. The CDR3 is 12 amino acids. The CDR3: CAIKSGGYEQYF. The CDR3, as DNA: TGTGCCATCAAATCAGGGGGCTACGAGCAGTACTTC.

The gene calls are TRBV7-6 and TRBJ1-1; D is ambiguous. CDR3 size: 14 residues. V lost 4 bases and J 3 bases, leaving 12 bases between the germline ends. Germline V lookup: CDR1 SGHVS, CDR2 FNYEAQ. The CDR3, as DNA: TGTGCCAGCAGCTACGATCACGCAGACACTGAAGCTTTCTTT. Protein sequence: CASSYDHADTEAFF.